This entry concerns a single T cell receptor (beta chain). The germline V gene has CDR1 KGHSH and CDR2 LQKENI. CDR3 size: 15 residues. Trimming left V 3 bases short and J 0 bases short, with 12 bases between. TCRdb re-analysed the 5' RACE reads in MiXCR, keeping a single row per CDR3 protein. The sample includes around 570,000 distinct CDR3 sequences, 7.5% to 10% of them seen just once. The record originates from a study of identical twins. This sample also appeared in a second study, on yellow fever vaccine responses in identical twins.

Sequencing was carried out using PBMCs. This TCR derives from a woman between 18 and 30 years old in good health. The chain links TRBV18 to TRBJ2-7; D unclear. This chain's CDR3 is CASSPVRVHSYEQYF. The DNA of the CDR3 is TGTGCCAGCTCACCGGTTAGGGTCCACTCCTACGAGCAGTACTTC.